This T cell receptor delta chain came from a study of gamma-delta T cells after stem cell transplantation. This clone has just a few counts. TCRdb assigns this DNA the protein of a much larger clone, which departs from its translation at residue 13; this likely reflects a read error, and the protein shown comes from translating the DNA. TCRdb redid clone calling on the RT-PCR reads using CATT. The top ten clones hold around 30% of a sample with about 2,900 delta-chain clones, around 3.4% of them seen once. Material: gamma-delta T cells. This TCR was sampled from a human donor. It is not recorded whose cells these are; they may come from a transplant donor.

The CDR3 coding sequence is TGTGCCTGTGACTCGTTACTGGGATCCACCGATAAACCCATCTTT. Translation gives CACDSLLGSTDKPIF. V usage is TRDV2 and J usage is TRDJ1; TRDD3 might be the D (6 bases). This CDR3 region has 15 residues. CDR1 is GEAIGNYY, CDR2 EKD, per germline.